The clone carrying this T cell receptor (beta chain) was detected only once. Its antigen remains unidentified. With V trimmed by 2 bases and J by 6 bases, 4 bases remained unmatched. Germline V CDR1 and CDR2: SGHTA, FQGNSA. This CDR3 has 14 residues. The data derive from a study of cytomegalovirus exposure and HLA in healthy donors. Study-wide findings and caveats: Reportedly, HLA-A and HLA-B alleles of most subjects were accurately predicted from TCR beta.

PCR involved 60 Vbeta and 13 Jbeta primers. Using immunoSEQ multiplex PCR, the repertoire was profiled, and TCRdb retains in-frame clones only, with some absent. This table has approximately 170,000 clones, less than 75% appearing once. The J gene is TRBJ2-3, the V gene TRBV7-2, with 8 bases fitting TRBD2. The receptor comes from a girl aged 10 to 17 in good health and CMV-seronegative. The specimen sequenced was PBMCs. The chain's CDR3 is CASSLNGGDDTQYF. The CDR3, as DNA: TGTGCCAGCAGCTTAAACGGGGGGGATGATACGCAGTATTTT.